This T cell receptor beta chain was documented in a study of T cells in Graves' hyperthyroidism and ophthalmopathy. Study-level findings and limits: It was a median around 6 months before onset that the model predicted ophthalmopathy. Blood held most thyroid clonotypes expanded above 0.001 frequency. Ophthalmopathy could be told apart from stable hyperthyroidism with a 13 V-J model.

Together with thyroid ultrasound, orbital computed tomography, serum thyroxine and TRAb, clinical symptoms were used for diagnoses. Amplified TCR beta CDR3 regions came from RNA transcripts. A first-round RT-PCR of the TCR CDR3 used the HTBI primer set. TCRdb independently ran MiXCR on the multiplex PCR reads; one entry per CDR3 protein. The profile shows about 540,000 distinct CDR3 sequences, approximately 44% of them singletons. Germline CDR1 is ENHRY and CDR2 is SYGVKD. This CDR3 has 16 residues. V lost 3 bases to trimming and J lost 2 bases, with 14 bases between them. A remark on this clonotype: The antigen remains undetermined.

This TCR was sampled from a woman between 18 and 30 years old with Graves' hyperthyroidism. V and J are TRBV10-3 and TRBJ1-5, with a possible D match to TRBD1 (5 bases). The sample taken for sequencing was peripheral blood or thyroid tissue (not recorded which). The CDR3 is CAISDPGATGNQPQHF. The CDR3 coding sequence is TGTGCCATCAGTGATCCCGGGGCCACGGGCAATCAGCCCCAGCATTTT.